Listed below are T cell receptor beta chains from one sample, sequenced in a study of control samples from healthy donors and cancer patients. Clones were read by immunoSEQ multiplex PCR, and TCRdb kept only the in-frame ones, dropping some. The sample records about 130,000 clones, 85% to 95% being singletons. Sequences were obtained from PBMCs. The receptors were sampled from a man aged 45-65 years with head and neck cancer. The CDR3 runs from the conserved cysteine through the conserved F or W. A D gene is named only where the DNA matches it firmly. Expanded clones get a size class; other rows say once, few or many, or leave the size out.

D,length,J,V,size,DNA,CDR3
.,15,TRBJ1-2,TRBV5-1,.,TGCGCCAGCAGCTTGGAGGCCAGTCCGTTCGAGGGCTACACCTTC,CASSLEASPFEGYTF
.,13,TRBJ2-7,TRBV2,.,TGTGCCAGCAGTGCGGAGGTCTCCTACGAGCAGTACTTC,CASSAEVSYEQYF
.,19,TRBJ1-3,TRBV7-8,.,TGTGCCAGCAGCTCGAAGGGGGTTGTGGGGACCAGAGAGAGAAACACCATATATTTT,CASSSKGVVGTRERNTIYF
.,16,TRBJ1-5,TRBV7-2,.,TGTGCCAGCAGCTCCCCGCGGGGGCTCGTAGGTCAGCCCCAGCATTTT,CASSSPRGLVGQPQHF
.,13,TRBJ2-3,TRBV12-3/TRBV12-4,.,TGTGCCAGCAGCTCCCCGAGGGCAGATACGCAGTATTTT,CASSSPRADTQYF
.,12,TRBJ1-1,TRBV28,.,TGTGCCAGCAGTGCGGCAGGGATTGAAGCTTTCTTT,CASSAAGIEAFF
.,11,TRBJ2-7,TRBV27,.,TGTGCCAGCGGGGACCGCTACGAGCAGTACTTC,CASGDRYEQYF
TRBD2,14,TRBJ2-7,TRBV9,.,TGTGCCAGCAGCCCCAGCCTAGCGGGGGGCGAGCAGTACTTC,CASSPSLAGGEQYF
.,18,TRBJ1-4,TRBV25-1,.,TGTGCCAGTCGGTACCGGACAAGGAGGGAGTGGCGGAATGAAAAACTGTTTTTT,CASRYRTRREWRNEKLFF
.,11,TRBJ1-2,TRBV5-8,once,TGTGCCAGCAGCAACCCCACCGGCTACACCTTC,CASSNPTGYTF
.,19,TRBJ2-5,TRBV11-2,.,TGTGCCAGCAGCTTAGAGGGTAGCACCCTGACTTACCCTCAAGAGGCCCAGTACTTC,CASSLEGSTLTYPQEAQYF
TRBD2,15,TRBJ2-5,TRBV7-9,.,TGTGCCAGCAGCTTGGGACTAGCGGGGTTAGAGACCCAGTACTTC,CASSLGLAGLETQYF
.,14,TRBJ1-1,TRBV7-9,once,TGTGCCAGCAGCTTAGGTGGCAGTCTACACGAAGCTTTCTTT,CASSLGGSLHEAFF
TRBD2,16,TRBJ2-7,TRBV6-5,.,TGTGCCAGCAGTTCTCTAATCACTAGCGGGACTTACGAGCAGTACTTC,CASSSLITSGTYEQYF
.,12,TRBJ1-2,TRBV28,.,TGTGCCAGCAGTTTGGAAACGGGTGGCTACACCTTC,CASSLETGGYTF
TRBD2,15,TRBJ2-1,TRBV7-7,once,TGTGCCAGCAGCGAAAAGAGCGGGGGGTACAATGAGCAGTTCTTC,CASSEKSGGYNEQFF
.,15,TRBJ2-7,TRBV7-9,.,TGTGCCAGCAGTATAAAAGGGCGGGACGGCAACGAGCAGTACTTC,CASSIKGRDGNEQYF
.,18,TRBJ2-3,TRBV4-2,.,TGTGCCAGCAGCCATCGGACAGGGGCGGGGGGAAACACAGATACGCAGTATTTT,CASSHRTGAGGNTDTQYF
.,12,TRBJ1-2,TRBV28,.,TGTGCCAGCAGTCAGGGGAACTATGGCTACACCTTC,CASSQGNYGYTF
.,14,TRBJ1-1,TRBV7-6,.,TGTGCCAGCAGCTTAGACCCGGACGACACTGAAGCTTTCTTT,CASSLDPDDTEAFF
.,14,TRBJ2-2,TRBV7-9,few,TGTGCCAGCAGCTTGCTCGTATCCACCGGGGAGCTGTTTTTT,CASSLLVSTGELFF
.,14,TRBJ2-7,TRBV10-2,once,TGCGCCAGCAGTGAAGACGTGGCGTCCTACGAGCAGTACTTC,CASSEDVASYEQYF
.,17,TRBJ1-4,TRBV7-9,.,TGTGCCAGCAGCTCCTCCGACGGGGGTGCAACTAATGAAAAACTGTTTTTT,CASSSSDGGATNEKLFF
.,14,TRBJ1-6,TRBV5-5,.,TGTGCCAGCAGCCGGAGGACAGATAATTCACCCCTCCACTTT,CASSRRTDNSPLHF
.,16,TRBJ2-2,TRBV10-3,.,TGTGCCATCAGTGAGTTTGGAAGTCCGAACACCGGGGAGCTGTTTTTT,CAISEFGSPNTGELFF
TRBD2,16,TRBJ2-1,TRBV18,.,TGTGCCAGCTCACCACAGCTAGCGGGGGGCCAGGGGGAGCAGTTCTTC,CASSPQLAGGQGEQFF
TRBD1,15,TRBJ2-7,TRBV19,.,TGTGCCAGTAGTCCAAAGGGACAGGGGTCCTACGAGCAGTACTTC,CASSPKGQGSYEQYF
TRBD1,14,TRBJ2-7,TRBV4-2,.,TGTGCCAGCAGCCAAGTTTCAGGGGGTTACGAGCAGTACTTC,CASSQVSGGYEQYF
.,14,TRBJ1-2,TRBV7-2,.,TGTGCCAGCAGCTTTCAGAGGGTGGGCTATGGCTACACCTTC,CASSFQRVGYGYTF
.,14,TRBJ1-1,TRBV14,.,TGTGCCAGCAGTAAAGGGTTAAGGAACACTGAAGCTTTCTTT,CASSKGLRNTEAFF
.,15,TRBJ2-2,TRBV18,.,TGTGCCAGCTCACCCGACAGATCAGGGTCCGGGGAGCTGTTTTTT,CASSPDRSGSGELFF
.,17,TRBJ2-7,TRBV6-2/TRBV6-3,.,TGTGCCAGCAGTTCCCCATCCCGGAGCGGGCCCACCTACGAGCAGTACTTC,CASSSPSRSGPTYEQYF
TRBD1,14,TRBJ1-1,TRBV19,.,TGTGCCAGTAGTAAGGGGGCCGTGAACACTGAAGCTTTCTTT,CASSKGAVNTEAFF
.,13,TRBJ2-3,TRBV28,.,TGTGCCAGCAGTCCCACAGACACAGATACGCAGTATTTT,CASSPTDTDTQYF
.,15,TRBJ1-3,TRBV4-3,.,TGCGCCAGCAGCCAAGAAGGCAGCTCTGGAAACACCATATATTTT,CASSQEGSSGNTIYF
.,21,TRBJ2-2,TRBV13,.,TGTGCCAGCAGCCCCCCTTGGTGGGCAGAGCAACACAACGCGAACACCGGGGAGCTGTTTTTT,CASSPPWWAEQHNANTGELFF
TRBD1,16,TRBJ2-2,TRBV7-2,.,TGTGCCAGCAGCTTAGGTGGGACAGCGAACACCGGGGAGCTGTTTTTT,CASSLGGTANTGELFF
.,14,TRBJ2-3,TRBV7-9,.,TGTGCCAGCAGCTTAGGGCTAGCGAGCGATACGCAGTATTTT,CASSLGLASDTQYF
.,14,TRBJ2-2,TRBV6-5,.,TGTGCCAGCATGGGGTCAGGGAGGACGGGGGAGCTGTTTTTT,CASMGSGRTGELFF
.,15,TRBJ1-1,TRBV15,.,TGTGCCACCAGCCCGTTTAGGGGCGTTGACACTGAAGCTTTCTTT,CATSPFRGVDTEAFF
TRBD1,13,TRBJ1-6,TRBV10-3,.,TGTGCCATCAGGACGACAGGGAATTCACCCCTCCACTTT,CAIRTTGNSPLHF
.,13,TRBJ1-4,TRBV7-9,.,TGTGCCAGCAGCTTAGGGGTTAGTGAAAAACTGTTTTTT,CASSLGVSEKLFF
.,12,TRBJ2-3,TRBV12-3/TRBV12-4,.,TGTGCCAGCAGGGCCCGCACAGATACGCAGTATTTT,CASRARTDTQYF
TRBD1,15,TRBJ1-1,TRBV4-1,.,TGCGCCAGCAGCCAGGGACAGATCAGGAACACTGAAGCTTTCTTT,CASSQGQIRNTEAFF
.,12,TRBJ1-1,TRBV6-1,.,TGTGCCAGCAGTGGAGCCTCCCCTGAAGCTTTCTTT,CASSGASPEAFF